Presented here are 19 T cell receptor beta chains from one specimen sequenced in a study of T-cell reconstitution after alpha-beta-depleted transplantation in children. Unique molecular identifiers featured in how the TCRbeta library was prepared. TCRdb ran MiXCR on the PCR reads and lists one entry per CDR3 protein. The sample shows 450,000 to 600,000 distinct CDR3 sequences, roughly a tenth of them seen only once. The sample in question was PBMCs, obtained before TCRalphabeta/CD19-depleted stem cell transplant. These receptors were taken from a child aged 2 to 15 with inherited bone marrow failure, due to receive a stem cell transplant.

This clonotype showed up many times. The rearrangement joins TRBV11-2 to TRBJ2-3, with D possibly TRBD2 on 7 matching bases. Looked up from germline, CDR1 is SGHAT and CDR2 is FQNNGV. This CDR3 is 18 amino acids long. V lost 1 base, J lost 0 bases, and 17 bases lay in between. The CDR3 DNA is TGTGCCAGCAGCTTAGTCCGGGCGGGGGCCTCTAGCACAGATACGCAGTATTTT. The encoded protein is CASSLVRAGASSTDTQYF. Using reference TRBV11-2 and TRBJ2-3 for the parts outside the CDR3, the full variable domain is EAGVAQSPRYKIIEKRQSVAFWCNPISGHATLYWYQQILGQGPKLLIQFQNNGVVDDSQLPKDRFSAERLKGVDSTLKIQPAKLEDSAVYLCASSLVRAGASSTDTQYFGPGTRLTVL.

This clonotype was recorded many times. J is TRBJ1-1 and V is TRBV6-5; tentatively, D is TRBD1 (5 bases). Trimming removed 0 bases at V and 4 bases at J, with 9 bases between. The germline V gene has CDR1 MNHEY and CDR2 SVGAGI. The CDR3 has 14 amino acids. CDR3 residues: CASSYSGVGTEAFF. In nucleotides, the CDR3 is TGTGCCAGCAGTTACTCGGGGGTTGGCACTGAAGCTTTCTTT.

In its sample, this clonotype was seen many times. The rearrangement uses TRBV11-2 and TRBJ2-1; possible D gene TRBD2, 5 bases. This CDR3 region has 15 residues. V lost 6 bases to trimming and J lost 5 bases, with 17 bases between them. CDR1 SGHAT and CDR2 FQNNGV come from the germline V gene. The chain's CDR3 is CASRQPGRADNEQFF. CDR3 in DNA: TGTGCCAGCAGGCAACCGGGAAGAGCGGACAATGAGCAGTTCTTC. Together with reference TRBV11-2 and TRBJ2-1, the CDR3 gives the full variable domain: EAGVAQSPRYKIIEKRQSVAFWCNPISGHATLYWYQQILGQGPKLLIQFQNNGVVDDSQLPKDRFSAERLKGVDSTLKIQPAKLEDSAVYLCASRQPGRADNEQFFGPGTRLTVL.

This clonotype has ten or more counts. The rearrangement links TRBV4-3 to TRBJ2-5; 16 nucleotides agree with TRBD2. V trimming: 0 bases; J trimming: 4 bases; junction bases outside the gene matches: 5. This CDR3 has 18 amino acids. Germline values: CDR1 LGHNA, CDR2 YSLEER. The CDR3 nucleotides read TGCGCCAGCAGCCAAGATCAGGGGACTAGCGGGAGGGGAGAGACCCAGTACTTC. Translating gives CASSQDQGTSGRGETQYF.

The table lists this clonotype with many counts. V is TRBV29-1 and J is TRBJ2-1; D gene uncertain. Trimming removed 4 bases from V and 0 bases from J, with 10 bases in between. This CDR3 has 14 amino acids. Germline V gene sequence: CDR1 SQVTM, CDR2 ANQGSEA. The CDR3 nucleotides are TGCAGCGTTGTTCCCGTGAGCTCCTACAATGAGCAGTTCTTC. Protein sequence: CSVVPVSSYNEQFF.

This clonotype was counted at least ten times. J is TRBJ2-7 and V is TRBV14; D unclear. Germline assignment: CDR1 SGHDN and CDR2 FVKESK. The CDR3 loop spans 16 amino acids. V was shortened by 4 bases and J by 0 bases, with 16 bases between the two germline ends. DNA for the CDR3: TGTGCCAGCAGCCCCACCGTAGGCCAAAGCTCCTACGAGCAGTACTTC. Translated: CASSPTVGQSSYEQYF.

This clonotype was detected ten times or more. The chain combines TRBV5-1 with TRBJ2-7; 8 bases are a match to TRBD1. Losses at the gene ends were 4 bases for V and 2 bases for J; bases not matched to a gene: 8. Germline loops: CDR1 SGHRS, CDR2 YFSETQ. The CDR3 is made up of 15 amino acids. The DNA for the CDR3 is TGCGCCAGCAGCCCTGGACAGGGCTACACCTACGAGCAGTACTTC. As protein: CASSPGQGYTYEQYF. The variable domain in full, with the rest retrieved from reference TRBV5-1 and TRBJ2-7, is KAGVTQTPRYLIKTRGQQVTLSCSPISGHRSVSWYQQTPGQGLQFLFEYFSETQRNKGNFPGRFSGRQFSNSRSEMNVSTLELGDSALYLCASSPGQGYTYEQYFGPGTRLTVT.

This clonotype was detected ten times or more. The gene calls are TRBV20-1 and TRBJ2-3; D gene ambiguous. The CDR3 totals 15 residues. Germline CDR1 is DFQATT and CDR2 is SNEGSKA (reference sequence). The V and J ends lost 3 bases and 0 bases respectively, with 13 bases between them. This chain's CDR3 is CSASLLRSSTDTQYF. The CDR3 DNA follows: TGCAGTGCTAGTCTTCTTCGCTCTAGCACAGATACGCAGTATTTT.

This chain uses TRBV20-1 with TRBJ2-1; 7 bases match TRBD2. The germline V gene has CDR1 DFQATT and CDR2 SNEGSKA (reference sequence). V trimming: 5 bases; J trimming: 10 bases; junction bases outside the gene matches: 5. The CDR3 loop spans 11 amino acids. The CDR3 spells CSAAGLVEQFF. CDR3 sequence (DNA): TGCAGTGCTGCTGGACTAGTAGAGCAGTTCTTC.

With respect to this clonotype: Being one base from a much bigger clone, this may be a read error. V and J are TRBV2 and TRBJ2-1; D may be TRBD2 (5 bases). The V gene's germline CDR1 is SNHLY and CDR2 FYNNEI. This CDR3 region has 12 residues. V lost 7 bases and J 2 bases, leaving 6 bases between the germline ends. In nucleotides, the CDR3 is TGTGCCAGCAAGGGAGCCTACAATGAGCAGTTCTTC. Its protein is CASKGAYNEQFF.

The table lists this clonotype with many counts. The chain uses TRBV6-5 and TRBJ1-5; D is ambiguous. The ends were cut back, 0 bases at V and 7 bases at J, with 4 bases in the middle. The CDR3 runs to 12 residues. Germline V lookup: CDR1 MNHEY, CDR2 SVGAGI. The CDR3: CASSYSGQPQHF. The CDR3 nucleotides are TGTGCCAGCAGTTACTCAGGGCAGCCCCAGCATTTT.

This clonotype was seen repeatedly, ten times or more. V gene TRBV9 combines with J gene TRBJ2-3; 8 bases map to TRBD1. V was clipped by 2 bases and J by 5 bases; unmatched bases: 1. Germline CDR1 is SGDLS and CDR2 is YYNGEE. The CDR3 length is 13 residues. CDR3 sequence (DNA): TGTGCCAGCAGCGTCACAGGGGGAGATACGCAGTATTTT. This translates into CASSVTGGDTQYF.

This clonotype was picked up many times. V gene TRBV10-3 combines with J gene TRBJ2-5; 11 nucleotides match TRBD2. The germline V gene encodes CDR1 ENHRY and CDR2 SYGVKD. This CDR3 has 15 residues. Trimming cost V 6 bases and J 4 bases; bases outside gene matches: 7. This chain's CDR3 is CAISTTSGTSETQYF. In DNA form, the CDR3 reads TGTGCCATCAGCACGACTAGCGGGACGTCAGAGACCCAGTACTTC.

This clonotype was seen many times. This sequence joins TRBV15 and TRBJ1-1; D unclear. The CDR3 is 13 residues long. The V and J ends lost 1 base and 4 bases respectively, with 7 bases between them. The V gene's germline CDR1 is LNHNV and CDR2 YYDKDF (reference sequence). The CDR3 region is CATSRGVGTEAFF. In DNA, the CDR3 is TGTGCCACCAGCAGAGGGGTAGGCACTGAAGCTTTCTTT.

Many counts were recorded for this clonotype. The chain links TRBV20-1 to TRBJ2-7; D gene uncertain. This CDR3 contains 13 residues. Trimming stripped 3 bases from V and 5 bases from J, with 14 bases between. The germline V gene encodes CDR1 DFQATT and CDR2 SNEGSKA (reference sequence). CDR3 nucleotide sequence: TGCAGTGCTAGCCGAATACCCATGGACGAGCAGTACTTC. Protein: CSASRIPMDEQYF.

This clonotype was recorded many times. The chain recombines TRBV9 with TRBJ2-1, with 7 bases fitting TRBD2. After removal of 5 bases from V and 8 bases from J, the junction contained 7 bases not matched to a gene. Germline V CDR1 and CDR2: SGDLS, YYNGEE. The CDR3 contains 13 residues. The CDR3 nucleotides are TGTGCCAGCAGAGCGCTAGCGGAGGATGAGCAGTTCTTC. The encoded protein is CASRALAEDEQFF.

A remark on this clonotype: A much larger clone differs by one base, so this may be a read error. The rearrangement links TRBV10-3 to TRBJ2-2; 10 positions match TRBD1. Unmatched junction bases numbered 6, after V lost 10 bases and J lost 7 bases. The CDR3 has 13 residues. Germline V gives CDR1 ENHRY, CDR2 SYGVKD. The CDR3 loop reads CATGTGAHGELFF. CDR3 coding DNA: TGTGCCACCGGGACAGGGGCCCACGGGGAGCTGTTTTTT.

This clonotype was counted at least ten times. The chain is built from TRBV4-2 and TRBJ2-7; the match to TRBD1 covers 9 bases. Looked up from germline, CDR1 is LGHNA and CDR2 is YNFKEQ. V was pared by 1 base and J by 3 bases, with 7 bases of the junction left unmatched. This CDR3 region has 16 residues. The CDR3 nucleotides read TGTGCCAGCAGCCAAGGGTCGGGGACAGGGCTCTACGAGCAGTACTTC. Its protein is CASSQGSGTGLYEQYF.

This clonotype was counted at least ten times. This rearrangement joins TRBV10-3 to TRBJ2-3; D may be TRBD2 (6 bases). V was clipped by 5 bases and J by 4 bases, with 19 bases between them. Germline CDR1 reads ENHRY; CDR2 reads SYGVKD. The CDR3 covers 16 residues. The CDR3 here is CAISTLFTTGADTQYF. CDR3 nucleotide sequence: TGTGCCATCAGTACCCTTTTTACCACGGGGGCAGATACGCAGTATTTT.